These T cell receptor beta chains were read from a single sample in a study of blood T cell repertoires in COVID-19. The data were produced by immunoSEQ multiplex PCR, yet TCRdb's version contains in-frame clones alone and is incomplete. The table records roughly 700,000 clones, 85% to 90% of them present only once. Input material: peripheral blood. The receptors derive from a woman in her late teens or twenties with acute or convalescent COVID-19. The CDR3 runs from the conserved cysteine through the conserved F or W. The D gene is left open where the match is weak. Clone size is not always given. Where it is, it says once, few, many or a class for expanded clones.

v_gene	d_gene	abundance	j_gene	CDR3nt	CDR3aa
TRBV6-5	TRBD1	-	TRBJ1-2	TGTGCCAGCAGCCCGTCGGAGGGGGCTGGGTATGGCTACACCTTC	CASSPSEGAGYGYTF
TRBV6-2/TRBV6-3	TRBD1	-	TRBJ1-6	TGTGCCAGCAGTGCCGGGACAGGGATTCTCCACTTT	CASSAGTGILHF
TRBV6-6	-	-	TRBJ2-7	TGTGCCAGCAGTTTTGGGACTTCCGTCTACGAGCAGTACTTC	CASSFGTSVYEQYF
TRBV6-5	-	-	TRBJ2-7	TGTGCCAGCAGTTACTCGACGGGACACTCCTACGAGCAGTACTTC	CASSYSTGHSYEQYF
TRBV5-1	TRBD1	few	TRBJ2-3	TGCGCCAGCAGCGTTGGGGACAGGGACACAGATACGCAGTATTTT	CASSVGDRDTDTQYF
TRBV10-3	TRBD1	once	TRBJ1-2	TGTGCCATCATTAACGGGACAGGGGGCCCGCGAGCTAACTATGGCTACACCTTC	CAIINGTGGPRANYGYTF
TRBV7-9	TRBD1	-	TRBJ1-1	TGTGCCAGCAGCCAAGACGGCAGGGGGGATACTGAAGCTTTCTTT	CASSQDGRGDTEAFF
TRBV25-1	-	once	TRBJ1-5	TGTGCCAGCAGTGGGTCGGGGGAGTCCAATCAGCCCCAGCATTTT	CASSGSGESNQPQHF
TRBV2	TRBD1	-	TRBJ1-4	TGTGCCAGCAGTGAACTTGGGACAGATAATGAAAAACTGTTTTTT	CASSELGTDNEKLFF
TRBV4-3	-	-	TRBJ1-2	TGCGCCAGCAGCCAAGAAAATGTAGCCAACTATGGCTACACCTTC	CASSQENVANYGYTF
TRBV2	-	-	TRBJ2-3	TGTGCCAGCAGTGAAGCGTCCCTTAATACAGATACGCAGTATTTT	CASSEASLNTDTQYF
TRBV7-2	TRBD1	-	TRBJ1-2	TGTGCCAGCAGCTCGACAGGGGGTGACTATGGCTACACCTTC	CASSSTGGDYGYTF
TRBV9	TRBD1	-	TRBJ1-2	TGTGCCAGCAGCGTAGTTACCCGACAGGGGGCACATGGCTACACCTTC	CASSVVTRQGAHGYTF
TRBV19	TRBD1	-	TRBJ1-2	TGTGCCTCCCACAGGGGCGAGTACTATGGCTACACCTTC	CASHRGEYYGYTF
TRBV25-1	-	-	TRBJ2-5	TGTGCCAGCAGTGAATATGGGGGGGCGCGAGAGACCCAGTACTTC	CASSEYGGARETQYF
TRBV6-5	-	-	TRBJ1-1	TGTGCCAGCACCCAGGCGCCGAACACTGAAGCTTTCTTT	CASTQAPNTEAFF
TRBV4-1	-	-	TRBJ2-5	TGCGCCAGCAGCCAAGATATGTACCAAGAGACCCAGTACTTC	CASSQDMYQETQYF
TRBV10-3	TRBD1	-	TRBJ1-2	TGTGCCATCAGTGAGGGACAGGGGCTGGAAGGGGCTAACTATGGCTACACCTTC	CAISEGQGLEGANYGYTF
TRBV5-4	TRBD1	-	TRBJ1-2	TGTGCCAGCAGCCTCGAGGGGGCCTACTATGGCTACACCTTC	CASSLEGAYYGYTF
TRBV5-1	-	-	TRBJ2-5	TGCGCCAGCAGCTTGGTTCCGGGGATAAGGTTGAAGACCCAGTACTTC	CASSLVPGIRLKTQYF
TRBV5-1	-	-	TRBJ1-5	TGCGCCAGCAGCTTCCCAGATAGCAATCAGCCCCAGCATTTT	CASSFPDSNQPQHF
TRBV4-3	-	-	TRBJ1-2	TGCGCCAGCAGCCAAGTGGGCAGCCTTTATGGCTACACCTTC	CASSQVGSLYGYTF
TRBV30	-	once	TRBJ2-2	TGTGCCTGGAGTGTTTTTCGCCAGGGCCTAACGAACACCGGGGAGCTGTTTTTT	CAWSVFRQGLTNTGELFF
TRBV28	-	few	TRBJ1-2	TGTGCCAGCAGTACATCGGGGGAGGGCTATGGCTACACCTTC	CASSTSGEGYGYTF
TRBV11-2	TRBD1	-	TRBJ1-1	TGTGCCAGCAGCTTCATTAGGGGGCCGAACACTGAAGCTTTCTTT	CASSFIRGPNTEAFF
TRBV7-6	TRBD1	-	TRBJ1-2	TGTGCCAGCAGCCACTATCGACAGGGGGCTTTTGGCTACACCTTC	CASSHYRQGAFGYTF
TRBV19	-	-	TRBJ1-5	TGTGCCAGTAGCAAGGACAGTATCAATCAGCCCCAGCATTTT	CASSKDSINQPQHF
TRBV5-1	TRBD1	-	TRBJ1-1	TGCGCCAGCAGCTCGATTCCGACAGGGTTGAACACTGAAGCTTTCTTT	CASSSIPTGLNTEAFF
TRBV28	-	-	TRBJ1-1	TGTGCCAGCAGTTGGAGGATCAACACTGAAGCTTTCTTT	CASSWRINTEAFF
TRBV19	-	-	TRBJ1-4	TGTGCCAGTAGTATAGGGCAGGGAGGGGAAAAACTGTTTTTT	CASSIGQGGEKLFF
TRBV7-2	-	-	TRBJ2-4	TGTGCCAGCACCAAAGGGCAGGGGACATTAAACATTCAGTACTTC	CASTKGQGTLNIQYF
TRBV4-1	-	-	TRBJ2-7	TGCGCCAGCAGCCACATAGCGCCTACCTACGAGCAGTACTTC	CASSHIAPTYEQYF
TRBV9	-	once	TRBJ1-2	TGTGCCAGCAGCCCAGGGGCGCTCGATGGCTACACCTTC	CASSPGALDGYTF
TRBV24-1	-	-	TRBJ1-5	TGTGCCACCAGTGATTTGTTTTTCCGCAGGAGCAATCAGCCCCAGCATTTT	CATSDLFFRRSNQPQHF
TRBV18	-	-	TRBJ1-2	TGTGCCAGCTCACCAGGCCTGGGCTTTGGCTACACCTTC	CASSPGLGFGYTF
TRBV24-1	TRBD1	-	TRBJ1-5	TGTGCCACCAGTGCGGGACAGGGGGTAGGCAATCAGCCCCAGCATTTT	CATSAGQGVGNQPQHF
TRBV11-1	TRBD1	-	TRBJ1-4	TGTGCCAGCAGCAGTTACGTCGGGACAGGGGATGAAAAACTGTTTTTT	CASSSYVGTGDEKLFF
TRBV30	-	-	TRBJ1-2	TGTGCCTGGAGCGGGGGTCGGACCTATGGCTACACCTTC	CAWSGGRTYGYTF
TRBV27	TRBD1	-	TRBJ1-4	TGTGCCAGCAAACCGACAGGGAATCGCGAAAAACTGTTTTTT	CASKPTGNREKLFF
TRBV27	TRBD1	-	TRBJ1-1	TGTGCCAGCAGTTCGACAGGGAGGAGGGTAGCTTTCTTT	CASSSTGRRVAFF
TRBV24-1	-	-	TRBJ2-3	TGTGCCACCAGTGGGGGGGGCGGGACCACAGATACGCAGTATTTT	CATSGGGGTTDTQYF
TRBV11-2	TRBD2	-	TRBJ2-1	TGTGCCAGCAGCCGGACTAGCCCGAATGAGCAGTTCTTC	CASSRTSPNEQFF
TRBV30	-	-	TRBJ1-1	TGTGCCGTAGTACGGGGGGCGCGAACTGAAGCTTTCTTT	CAVVRGARTEAFF
TRBV24-1	-	-	TRBJ2-1	TGTGCCACCAGTAAAGACAGCTACAATGAGCAGTTCTTC	CATSKDSYNEQFF
TRBV7-6	TRBD1	-	TRBJ2-1	TGTGCCAGCAGCTCAACGGGACAGCCATTCCTTACCTACAATGAGCAGTTCTTC	CASSSTGQPFLTYNEQFF
TRBV9	TRBD2	-	TRBJ2-2	TGTGCCAGCAGCGTCCGGGCTAGCGGGGTCACCGGGGAGCTGTTTTTT	CASSVRASGVTGELFF
TRBV6-4	-	-	TRBJ1-2	TGTGCCAGCAGTGACTCGAACGAGGGGGAACGCTATGGCTACACCTTC	CASSDSNEGERYGYTF
TRBV7-2	TRBD2	-	TRBJ2-1	TGTGCCAGCAGCTTAGGGGCTAGCGGGGGGCTTTTCTCCTACAATGAGCAGTTCTTC	CASSLGASGGLFSYNEQFF
TRBV5-1	-	-	TRBJ1-2	TGCGCCAGCAGCCTACCGACACCGTACAGGGCCGAGGGCTATGGCTACACCTTC	CASSLPTPYRAEGYGYTF
TRBV20-1	-	-	TRBJ1-2	TGCAGTGCTAGTCTGACGGGAGGTGGCTACACCTTC	CSASLTGGGYTF
TRBV24-1	-	-	TRBJ2-1	TGTGCCACCAGTGATTTGTCAGGTAGCTCCTACAATGAGCAGTTCTTC	CATSDLSGSSYNEQFF
TRBV18	TRBD1	-	TRBJ2-7	TGTGCCAGCTCACCCGGACAGGGGTCCTACGAGCAGTACTTC	CASSPGQGSYEQYF
TRBV6-4	-	-	TRBJ1-5	TGTGCCAGCAGTGACGGAAAGGGGCCGAGGCAGCCCCAGCATTTT	CASSDGKGPRQPQHF
TRBV6-6	TRBD1	-	TRBJ2-7	TGTGCCAGCACCGATGGGGGACAGTACGAGCAGTACTTC	CASTDGGQYEQYF
TRBV18	-	-	TRBJ2-1	TGTGCCAGCTCACCTTCATTCGCGGACAATGAGCAGTTCTTC	CASSPSFADNEQFF
TRBV7-8	TRBD1	-	TRBJ1-2	TGTGCCAGCAGCGAATACAGGGGGGCTGGGGGCTACACCTTC	CASSEYRGAGGYTF
TRBV11-2	-	-	TRBJ2-3	TGTGCCAGCAGCTTAAGAGGGATACCTACAGATACGCAGTATTTT	CASSLRGIPTDTQYF
TRBV18	-	-	TRBJ2-7	TGTGCCAGCTCCTCGGGCGGGGAAGGTCCCGAGCAGTACTTC	CASSSGGEGPEQYF